This TCR beta chain was identified in a study of blood T cell repertoires in COVID-19. Background on the study: Sources were T cells, B-cell-depleted T cells, or PBMCs; the material itself was cDNA or gDNA.

Allocation to cohorts depended on clinical history reported by the participants. Recovery among Cohort 3 donors was established by two negative PCRs, clearance, or symptom resolution. Study processing details: How many nucleated cells were present was estimated from reference gene primer amplification. Measured with immunoSEQ multiplex PCR; TCRdb has only the in-frame clones, and not every one. V, J and clone size derive from that table, while D and trimming were established from the DNA sequence. The repertoire includes 300,000 or so clones, about 88% of them detected once, and approximately 0.99% sits in the top ten. In its sample, this clone was seen once. CDR3 size: 15 residues. Germline V gene lookup returns CDR1 SGHRS and CDR2 YFSETQ. V gave up 2 bases and J gave up 3 bases; unmatched junction bases: 2.

The receptor's source is a woman in her 30s who had recovered from COVID-19. The sequenced sample consisted of PBMCs or T cells enriched from blood (not recorded which). The V call is TRBV5-1, the J call TRBJ1-6, with 7 bases fitting TRBD1. CDR3 amino acids: CASSFQGDYNSPLHF. The CDR3 DNA is TGCGCCAGCAGCTTCCAGGGGGACTATAATTCACCCCTCCACTTT.